The sequence of this T cell receptor (beta chain) was determined in a study of identifying expanded T cells in peripheral blood. Findings of the study overall: Differentially abundant clones: 0.95 to 1.5 between replicates, about 16 at approximately 13 days, over 18 at four. Variance in clone template counts between approximately two-week samples significantly increased with total template count across all healthy donors.

Healthy donors had no documented immune events, such as infections, while sampled. Profiling relied on immunoSEQ multiplex PCR, and the TCRdb table lists in-frame clones only, not all of them. The table records approximately 100,000 clones, 75% to 90% of them present only once. Deletions cut 6 bases from V and 1 base from J, with 13 bases between. Germline CDR1 SQVTM, CDR2 ANQGSEA. The CDR3 has 13 amino acids. A note on this clone: Its antigen remains unknown.

The clonotype was recovered from a person aged 18 to 75 in good health. V usage is TRBV29-1 and J usage is TRBJ2-7; D assignment may be TRBD1 or TRBD2 (6 bases each). Sequences were obtained from blood. The CDR3 coding sequence is TGCAGCGTCCGCCGAGGGGGGTCCTACGAGCAGTACTTC. Translation: CSVRRGGSYEQYF.